Sequencing of this T cell receptor (beta chain) was carried out in a study of blood T cell repertoires in COVID-19. Overall study: PBMCs, B-cell-depleted T cells, or T cells were the source of the cDNA or gDNA that made up the material.

Clones were read by immunoSEQ multiplex PCR, and TCRdb kept only the in-frame ones, dropping some. The repertoire holds a few hundred thousand clones, with about nine tenths as singletons. This receptor was identified in a person aged 18 to 30 with COVID-19, enrolled during active disease. Sequenced sample: peripheral blood.

CDR3 loop: CASSRPGDNSPLHF. CDR3 in DNA: TGTGCCAGCTCACGACCGGGAGATAATTCACCCCTCCACTTT. The chain is built from TRBV18 and TRBJ1-6; no clear D. This CDR3 region has 14 residues. CDR1 is KGHSH, CDR2 LQKENI, per germline. V was shortened by 4 bases and J by 5 bases, with 9 bases between the two germline ends. The whole variable domain, filled in from reference TRBV18 and TRBJ1-6, reads NAGVMQNPRHLVRRRGQEARLRCSPMKGHSHVYWYRQLPEEGLKFMVYLQKENIIDESGMPKERFSAEFPKEGPSILRIQQVVRGDSAAYFCASSRPGDNSPLHFGNGTRLTVT.